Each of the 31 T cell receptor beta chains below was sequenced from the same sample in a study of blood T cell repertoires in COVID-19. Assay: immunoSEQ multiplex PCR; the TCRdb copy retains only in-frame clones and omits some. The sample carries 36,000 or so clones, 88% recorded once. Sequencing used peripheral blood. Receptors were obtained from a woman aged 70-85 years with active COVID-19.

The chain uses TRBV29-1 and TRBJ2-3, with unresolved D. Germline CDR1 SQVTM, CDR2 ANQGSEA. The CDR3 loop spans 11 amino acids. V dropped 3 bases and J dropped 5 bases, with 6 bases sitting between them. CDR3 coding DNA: TGCAGCGTTGATAGTCGAGATACGCAGTATTTT. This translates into CSVDSRDTQYF.

The CDR3 sequence is CASSFRDRDEKLFF. CDR3 coding DNA: TGTGCCAGCAGCTTCCGGGACAGAGATGAAAAACTGTTTTTT. The V gene is TRBV7-9, the J gene TRBJ1-4; 7 nucleotides align to TRBD1. In germline, CDR1 is SEHNR, CDR2 FQNEAQ (reference sequence). Trimming removed 3 bases from V and 6 bases from J; junction bases left unmatched: 4. The CDR3 runs 14 residues.

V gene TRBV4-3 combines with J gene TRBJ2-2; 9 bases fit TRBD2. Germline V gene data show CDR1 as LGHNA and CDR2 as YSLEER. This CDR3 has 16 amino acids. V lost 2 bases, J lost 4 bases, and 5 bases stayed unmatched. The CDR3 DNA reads TGCGCCAGCAGCCAATTTCGGCGGGGGGGCACCGGGGAGCTGTTTTTT. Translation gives CASSQFRRGGTGELFF.

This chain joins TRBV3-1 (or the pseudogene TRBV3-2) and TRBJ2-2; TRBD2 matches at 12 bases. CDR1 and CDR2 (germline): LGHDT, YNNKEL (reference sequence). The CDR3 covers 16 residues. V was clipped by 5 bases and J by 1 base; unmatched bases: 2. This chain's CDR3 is CASSKLAGGNTGELFF. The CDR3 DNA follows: TGTGCCAGCAGCAAACTAGCGGGGGGGAACACCGGGGAGCTGTTTTTT.

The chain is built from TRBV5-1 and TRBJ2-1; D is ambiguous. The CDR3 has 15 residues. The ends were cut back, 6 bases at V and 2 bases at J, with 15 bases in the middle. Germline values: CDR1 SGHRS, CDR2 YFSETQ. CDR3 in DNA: TGCGCCAGCAAAGTACTATCCGGAACCTACAATGAGCAGTTCTTC. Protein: CASKVLSGTYNEQFF.

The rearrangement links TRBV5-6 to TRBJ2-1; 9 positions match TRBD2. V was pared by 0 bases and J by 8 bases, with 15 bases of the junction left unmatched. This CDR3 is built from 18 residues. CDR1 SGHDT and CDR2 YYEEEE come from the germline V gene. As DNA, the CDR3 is TGTGCCAGCAGCTTGGAGGGGTGGACTCGCGGGGGGGCCCATGAGCAGTTCTTC. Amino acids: CASSLEGWTRGGAHEQFF.

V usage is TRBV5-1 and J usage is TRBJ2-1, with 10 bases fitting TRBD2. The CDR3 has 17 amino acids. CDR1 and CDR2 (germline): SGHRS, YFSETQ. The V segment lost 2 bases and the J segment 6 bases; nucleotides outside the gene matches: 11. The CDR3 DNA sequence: TGCGCCAGCAGCTTTAATCGGCTAGCGGGGGTGGTCAATGAGCAGTTCTTC. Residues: CASSFNRLAGVVNEQFF.

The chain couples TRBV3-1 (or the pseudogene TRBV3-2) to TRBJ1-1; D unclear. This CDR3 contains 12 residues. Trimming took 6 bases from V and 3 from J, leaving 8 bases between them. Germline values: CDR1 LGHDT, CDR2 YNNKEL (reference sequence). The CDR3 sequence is CASRNGDTEAFF. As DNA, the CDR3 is TGTGCCAGCAGAAATGGAGACACTGAAGCTTTCTTT.

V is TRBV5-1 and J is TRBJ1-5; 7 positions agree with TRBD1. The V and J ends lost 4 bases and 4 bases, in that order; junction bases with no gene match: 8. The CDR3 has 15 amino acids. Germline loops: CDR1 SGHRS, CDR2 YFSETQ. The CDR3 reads CASSPTGLINQPQHF. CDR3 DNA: TGCGCCAGCAGCCCGACAGGGCTTATTAATCAGCCCCAGCATTTT.

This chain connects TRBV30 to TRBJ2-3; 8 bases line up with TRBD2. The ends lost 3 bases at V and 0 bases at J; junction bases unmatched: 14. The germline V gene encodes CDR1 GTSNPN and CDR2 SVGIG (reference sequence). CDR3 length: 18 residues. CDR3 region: CAWSQIGGGLDSTDTQYF. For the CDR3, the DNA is TGTGCCTGGAGCCAAATCGGGGGGGGACTTGATAGCACAGATACGCAGTATTTT.

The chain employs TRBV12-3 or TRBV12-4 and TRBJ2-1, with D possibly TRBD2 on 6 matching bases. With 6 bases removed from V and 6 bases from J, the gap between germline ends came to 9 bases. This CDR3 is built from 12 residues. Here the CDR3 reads CASSGGVNEQFF. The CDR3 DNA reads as TGTGCCAGCAGCGGCGGGGTCAATGAGCAGTTCTTC.

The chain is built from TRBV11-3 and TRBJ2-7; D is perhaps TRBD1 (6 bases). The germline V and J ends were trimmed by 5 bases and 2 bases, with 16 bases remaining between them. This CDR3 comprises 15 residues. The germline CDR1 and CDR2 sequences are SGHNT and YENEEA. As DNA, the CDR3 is TGTGCCAGCAGCAACAAATGGGACATACCCTACGAGCAGTACTTC. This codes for CASSNKWDIPYEQYF.

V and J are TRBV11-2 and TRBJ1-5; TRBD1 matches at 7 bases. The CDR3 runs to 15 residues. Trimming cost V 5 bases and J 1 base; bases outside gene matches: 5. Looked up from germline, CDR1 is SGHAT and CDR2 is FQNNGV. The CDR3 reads CASSPTGESNQPQHF. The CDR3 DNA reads TGTGCCAGCAGCCCCACAGGGGAGAGCAATCAGCCCCAGCATTTT.

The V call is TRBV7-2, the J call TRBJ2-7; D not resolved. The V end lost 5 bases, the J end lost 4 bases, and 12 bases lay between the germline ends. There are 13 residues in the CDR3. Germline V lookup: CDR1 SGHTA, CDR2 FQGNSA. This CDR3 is CASSTSHRYEQYF. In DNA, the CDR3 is TGTGCCAGCAGCACCTCCCACCGGTACGAGCAGTACTTC.

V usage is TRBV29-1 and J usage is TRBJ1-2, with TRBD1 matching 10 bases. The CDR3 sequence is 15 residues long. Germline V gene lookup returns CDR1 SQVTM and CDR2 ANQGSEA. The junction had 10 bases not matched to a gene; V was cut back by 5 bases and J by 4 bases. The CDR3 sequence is CSVIATGGDSYGYTF. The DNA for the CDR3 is TGCAGCGTTATTGCGACAGGGGGCGACTCCTATGGCTACACCTTC.

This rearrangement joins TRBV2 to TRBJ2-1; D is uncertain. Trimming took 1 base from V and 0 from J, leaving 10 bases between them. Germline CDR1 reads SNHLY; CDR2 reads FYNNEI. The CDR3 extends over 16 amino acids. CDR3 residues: CASSEVSWSSYNEQFF. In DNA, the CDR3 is TGTGCCAGCAGTGAAGTCAGTTGGAGCTCCTACAATGAGCAGTTCTTC. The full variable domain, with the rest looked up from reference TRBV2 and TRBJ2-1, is EPEVTQTPSHQVTQMGQEVILRCVPISNHLYFYWYRQILGQKVEFLVSFYNNEISEKSEIFDDQFSVERPDGSNFTLKIRSTKLEDSAMYFCASSEVSWSSYNEQFFGPGTRLTVL.

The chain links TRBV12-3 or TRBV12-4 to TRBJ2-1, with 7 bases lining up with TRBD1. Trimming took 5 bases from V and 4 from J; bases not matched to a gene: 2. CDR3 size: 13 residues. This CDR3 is CASSGTEYNEQFF. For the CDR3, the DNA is TGTGCCAGCAGTGGGACAGAGTACAATGAGCAGTTCTTC.

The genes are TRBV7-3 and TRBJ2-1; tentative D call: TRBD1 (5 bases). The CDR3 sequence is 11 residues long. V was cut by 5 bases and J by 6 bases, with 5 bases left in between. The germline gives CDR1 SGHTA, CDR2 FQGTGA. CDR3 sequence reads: CASSQGNEQFF. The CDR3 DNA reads TGTGCCAGCAGCCAGGGCAATGAGCAGTTCTTC.

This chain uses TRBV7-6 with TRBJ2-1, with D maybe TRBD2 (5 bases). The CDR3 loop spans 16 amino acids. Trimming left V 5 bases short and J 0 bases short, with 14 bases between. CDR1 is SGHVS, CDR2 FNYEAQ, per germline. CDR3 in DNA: TGTGCCAGCAGCCAGCTCTCGGGGATCTCCTACAATGAGCAGTTCTTC. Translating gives CASSQLSGISYNEQFF.

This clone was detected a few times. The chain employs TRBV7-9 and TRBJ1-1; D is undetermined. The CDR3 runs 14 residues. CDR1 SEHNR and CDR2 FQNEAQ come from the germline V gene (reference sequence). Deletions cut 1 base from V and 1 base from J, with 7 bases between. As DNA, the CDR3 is TGTGCCAGCAGCTTAGTGAGTGCGAACACTGAAGCTTTCTTT. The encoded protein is CASSLVSANTEAFF.

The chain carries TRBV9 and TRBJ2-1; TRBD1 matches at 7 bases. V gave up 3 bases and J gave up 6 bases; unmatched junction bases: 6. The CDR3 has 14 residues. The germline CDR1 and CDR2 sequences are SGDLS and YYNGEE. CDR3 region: CASSAETGSNEQFF. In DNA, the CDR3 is TGTGCCAGCAGCGCAGAGACAGGGTCCAATGAGCAGTTCTTC.

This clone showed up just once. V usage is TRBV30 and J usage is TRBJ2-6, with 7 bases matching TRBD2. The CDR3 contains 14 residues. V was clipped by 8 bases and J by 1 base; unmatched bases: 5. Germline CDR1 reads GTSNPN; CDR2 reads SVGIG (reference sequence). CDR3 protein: CAGKAGSGANVLTF. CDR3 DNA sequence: TGTGCCGGTAAAGCGGGATCTGGGGCCAACGTCCTGACTTTC.

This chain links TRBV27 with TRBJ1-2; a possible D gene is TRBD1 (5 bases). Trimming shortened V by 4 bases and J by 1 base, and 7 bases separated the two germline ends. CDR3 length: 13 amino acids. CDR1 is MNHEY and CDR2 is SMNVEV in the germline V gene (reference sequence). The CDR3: CASSYQGNYGYTF. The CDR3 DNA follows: TGTGCCAGCAGTTACCAGGGTAACTATGGCTACACCTTC.

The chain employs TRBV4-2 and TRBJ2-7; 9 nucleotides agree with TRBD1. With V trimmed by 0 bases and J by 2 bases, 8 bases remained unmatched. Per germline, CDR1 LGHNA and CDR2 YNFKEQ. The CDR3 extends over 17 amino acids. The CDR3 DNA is TGTGCCAGCAGCCAAGATTCGTGGACAGGGGTCACCTACGAGCAGTACTTC. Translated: CASSQDSWTGVTYEQYF.

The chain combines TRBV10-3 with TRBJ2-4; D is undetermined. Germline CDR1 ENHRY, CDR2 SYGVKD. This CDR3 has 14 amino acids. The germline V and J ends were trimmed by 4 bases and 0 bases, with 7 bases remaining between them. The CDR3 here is CAISAGLAKNIQYF. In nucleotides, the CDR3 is TGTGCCATCAGTGCCGGTCTAGCCAAAAACATTCAGTACTTC.

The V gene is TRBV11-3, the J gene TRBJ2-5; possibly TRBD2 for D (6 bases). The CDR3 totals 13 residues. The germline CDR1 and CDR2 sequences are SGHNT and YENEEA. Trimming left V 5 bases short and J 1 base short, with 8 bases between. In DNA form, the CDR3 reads TGTGCCAGCAGCCAACTAGCCCAAGAGACCCAGTACTTC. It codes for CASSQLAQETQYF.

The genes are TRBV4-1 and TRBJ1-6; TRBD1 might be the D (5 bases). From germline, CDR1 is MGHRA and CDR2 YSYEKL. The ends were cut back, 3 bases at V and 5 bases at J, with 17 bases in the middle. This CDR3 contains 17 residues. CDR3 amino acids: CASSHWTGEGDNSPLHF. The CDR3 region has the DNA TGCGCCAGCAGCCACTGGACGGGGGAAGGGGATAATTCACCCCTCCACTTT.

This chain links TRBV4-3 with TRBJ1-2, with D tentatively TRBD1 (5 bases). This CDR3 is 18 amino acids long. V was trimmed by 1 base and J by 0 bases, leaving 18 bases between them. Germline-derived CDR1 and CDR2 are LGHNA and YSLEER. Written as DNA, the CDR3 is TGCGCCAGCAGCCAAGCCGTGGGGGGGACGGAAACTAACTATGGCTACACCTTC. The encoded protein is CASSQAVGGTETNYGYTF.

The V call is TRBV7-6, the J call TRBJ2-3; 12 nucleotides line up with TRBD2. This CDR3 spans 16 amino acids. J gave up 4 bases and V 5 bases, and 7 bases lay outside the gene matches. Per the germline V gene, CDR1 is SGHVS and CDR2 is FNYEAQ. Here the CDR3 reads CASSLGASGGADTQYF. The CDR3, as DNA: TGTGCCAGCAGCCTAGGGGCTAGCGGGGGGGCAGATACGCAGTATTTT.

Here the CDR3 reads CASSKGGPDTQYF. The CDR3 DNA follows: TGCGCCAGCAGCAAAGGAGGGCCAGATACGCAGTATTTT. This chain joins TRBV5-1 and TRBJ2-3; a possible D gene is TRBD2 (6 bases). The CDR3 sequence is 13 residues long. Trimming cost V 4 bases and J 4 bases, with 10 bases left between them. CDR1 and CDR2 (germline): SGHRS, YFSETQ.

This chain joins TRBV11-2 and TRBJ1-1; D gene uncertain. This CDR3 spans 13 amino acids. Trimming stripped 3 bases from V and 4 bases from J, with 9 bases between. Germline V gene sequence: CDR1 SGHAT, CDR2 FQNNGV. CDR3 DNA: TGTGCCAGCAGCTTCGGCGAGGGCACTGAAGCTTTCTTT. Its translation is CASSFGEGTEAFF. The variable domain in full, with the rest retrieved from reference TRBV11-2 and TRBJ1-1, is EAGVAQSPRYKIIEKRQSVAFWCNPISGHATLYWYQQILGQGPKLLIQFQNNGVVDDSQLPKDRFSAERLKGVDSTLKIQPAKLEDSAVYLCASSFGEGTEAFFGQGTRLTVV.